Reported below is one TCR beta chain. The antigen is unknown. CDR1 is MNHEY and CDR2 is SVGEGT in the germline V gene. CDR3 length: 20 amino acids. Reprocessing the 5' RACE reads, TCRdb reports a single entry for every CDR3 protein and omits DNA. The sample holds about 460,000 distinct CDR3 sequences. The data are from a study of T cells expressing NK-cell markers. About the research overall: The authors derived TCR beta repertoires from sorted CD3+CD56+NKG2C+, CD3+CD56+NKG2C- and CD3+CD56-NKG2C+ T cells. Seven HCMV-seropositive donors and one seronegative donor made up the eight sequenced donors.

Study-wide results and caveats: Expanded NKG2C+ T cell clones had unclear HCMV specificity.

Sequencing was carried out using blood T cells: a sorted CD56 or NKG2C T cell subset, CD4+ or CD8+ T cells, or bulk PBMC T cells (not recorded which). The receptor comes from a woman in her 50s in good health. The chain is built from TRBV6-2 or TRBV6-3 and TRBJ2-1; TCRdb picks TRBD2, but there is no DNA to check that call. The CDR3 spells CASSYTATSGRLFSGNEQFF.